The next 9 T cell receptor beta chains were all read from a single sample in a study of cytomegalovirus exposure and HLA in healthy donors. PCR employed 60 Vbeta and 13 Jbeta primers. Measured with immunoSEQ multiplex PCR; TCRdb has only the in-frame clones, and not every one. The data hold approximately 79,000 clones, with under 80% observed a single time. The sequencing sample was made of PBMCs. The receptor source for this set is a male donor in good health and CMV-seropositive.

This clone was observed once. The V gene is TRBV4-3, the J gene TRBJ1-5; no firm D call. The germline V and J ends were trimmed by 0 bases and 4 bases, with 7 bases remaining between them. Germline V CDR1 and CDR2: LGHNA, YSLEER. There are 14 residues in the CDR3. This chain's CDR3 is CASSQDLLNQPQHF. For the CDR3, the DNA is TGCGCCAGCAGCCAAGATCTACTAAATCAGCCCCAGCATTTT.

The chain couples TRBV6-6 to TRBJ2-7; TRBD1 might be the D (6 bases). CDR3 length: 13 residues. Trimming pared 7 bases from V and 4 bases from J, leaving 14 bases between. In germline, CDR1 is MNHNY, CDR2 SVGAGI (reference sequence). CDR3 residues: CASMYRVSYEQYF. The CDR3 bases are TGTGCCAGCATGTACAGGGTTAGTTACGAGCAGTACTTC.

This chain joins TRBV19 and TRBJ2-7, with 12 bases fitting TRBD2. The junction had 5 bases not matched to a gene; V was cut back by 5 bases and J by 6 bases. This CDR3 is 14 amino acids long. Germline assignment: CDR1 LNHDA and CDR2 SQIVND (reference sequence). CDR3 in amino acids: CASSVTSGSPEQYF. The CDR3 region has the DNA TGTGCCAGTAGTGTGACTAGCGGGAGCCCCGAGCAGTACTTC.

The table lists this clone with a few counts. This specimen includes other DNA sequences encoding the same CDR3. The chain joins TRBV27 to TRBJ2-7; tentatively, D is TRBD2 (5 bases). This CDR3 has 12 residues. The V gene's germline CDR1 is MNHEY and CDR2 SMNVEV (reference sequence). The CDR3 reads CSNRKAAYEQYF. The CDR3 coding sequence is TGTTCCAACAGAAAAGCGGCATACGAGCAGTACTTC.

This sequence joins TRBV5-4 and TRBJ2-3; perhaps TRBD2 as D (6 bases). This CDR3 has 14 residues. Trimming cost V 2 bases and J 3 bases, with 10 bases left between them. CDR1 SGHNT and CDR2 YYREEE come from the germline V gene (reference sequence). The DNA of the CDR3 is TGTGCCAGCAGCTTAGGAGGGGAGACAGATACGCAGTATTTT. Translation gives CASSLGGETDTQYF.

The chain has TRBV30 and TRBJ2-7; tentative D call: TRBD1 (6 bases). Germline values: CDR1 GTSNPN, CDR2 SVGIG (reference sequence). The CDR3 totals 13 residues. Trimming shortened V by 3 bases and J by 2 bases, and 11 bases separated the two germline ends. CDR3 sequence reads: CAWSHRAPYEQYF. The DNA of the CDR3 is TGTGCCTGGAGCCACAGGGCCCCCTACGAGCAGTACTTC.

On this clone: Other DNA sequences in this specimen translate into the identical CDR3. The chain combines TRBV5-1 with TRBJ2-5; no clear D gene. The CDR3 runs 14 residues. V was clipped by 0 bases and J by 0 bases, with 6 bases between them. The germline CDR1 and CDR2 sequences are SGHRS and YFSETQ. Here the CDR3 reads CASSLDLYQETQYF. The CDR3 coding sequence is TGCGCCAGCAGCTTGGACTTGTACCAAGAGACCCAGTACTTC.

The chain links TRBV2 to TRBJ2-7; D gene unclear. The CDR3 covers 13 residues. The ends were cut back, 4 bases at V and 5 bases at J, with 12 bases in the middle. The V gene's germline CDR1 is SNHLY and CDR2 FYNNEI. CDR3 in amino acids: CASSGSGSHEQYF. The CDR3 DNA reads as TGTGCCAGCAGTGGTTCAGGTTCCCACGAGCAGTACTTC.

The V and J genes are TRBV7-9 and TRBJ2-3; tentative D call: TRBD1 (5 bases). Trimming cost V 5 bases and J 4 bases, with 25 bases left between them. CDR3 size: 18 residues. Germline-derived CDR1 and CDR2 are SEHNR and FQNEAQ (reference sequence). The CDR3 nucleotides read TGTGCCAGCAGCCCCCAACCCTCTAGGGGAATGGCGGCAGATACGCAGTATTTT. Translated, it gives CASSPQPSRGMAADTQYF.